This is a list of T cell receptor beta chains from one sample in a study of CD8 T cells in Susac syndrome. TCRdb independently ran MiXCR on the immunoSEQ multiplex PCR reads; one entry per CDR3 protein. Among about 100,000 distinct CDR3 sequences listed, around 96% were seen once. The sequenced sample consisted of CD8+ T cells from PBMCs. Receptor source: a human donor with Susac syndrome. Each CDR3 is given with its conserved first and last residue. Fields, in order: CDR3 length, D gene, V gene, clone size, J gene, CDR3 protein, CDR3 DNA. D genes are given only for firm matches. Some rows have no size entry. The others give once, few or many, or a class for an expanded clone.

len: 15
d_gene: -
v_gene: TRBV20-1
abundance: -
j_gene: TRBJ2-1
CDR3aa: CSARIKGLPYNEQFF
CDR3nt: TGCAGTGCTAGGATTAAGGGACTCCCCTACAATGAGCAGTTCTTC

len: 14
d_gene: -
v_gene: TRBV12-3/TRBV12-4
abundance: -
j_gene: TRBJ1-2
CDR3aa: CASSSVDRFYGYTF
CDR3nt: TGTGCCAGCAGTTCAGTGGACAGATTCTATGGCTACACCTTC

len: 13
d_gene: TRBD1
v_gene: TRBV9
abundance: -
j_gene: TRBJ1-1
CDR3aa: CASSAGQDTEAFF
CDR3nt: TGTGCCAGCAGCGCCGGACAGGACACTGAAGCTTTCTTT

len: 14
d_gene: -
v_gene: TRBV18
abundance: -
j_gene: TRBJ2-3
CDR3aa: CASSSQRGGNTQYF
CDR3nt: TGTGCCAGCTCTTCCCAACGGGGCGGAAATACGCAGTATTTT

len: 13
d_gene: TRBD2
v_gene: TRBV29-1
abundance: once
j_gene: TRBJ2-7
CDR3aa: CSASLAGGFEQYF
CDR3nt: TGCAGCGCCTCCCTAGCGGGAGGATTCGAGCAGTACTTC

len: 16
d_gene: TRBD2
v_gene: TRBV6-1
abundance: -
j_gene: TRBJ2-3
CDR3aa: CASTKQGVAGTDTQYF
CDR3nt: TGTGCCAGCACCAAACAAGGGGTAGCGGGTACAGATACGCAGTATTTT

len: 14
d_gene: -
v_gene: TRBV3-1
abundance: -
j_gene: TRBJ1-1
CDR3aa: CASSQGPMNTEAFF
CDR3nt: TGTGCCAGCAGCCAAGGGCCCATGAACACTGAAGCTTTCTTT

len: 11
d_gene: -
v_gene: TRBV6-2/TRBV6-3
abundance: -
j_gene: TRBJ1-1
CDR3aa: CASSYLGEAFF
CDR3nt: TGTGCCAGCAGTTACTTGGGTGAAGCTTTCTTT

len: 12
d_gene: TRBD2
v_gene: TRBV6-2/TRBV6-3
abundance: -
j_gene: TRBJ2-5
CDR3aa: CAIGTRQETQYF
CDR3nt: TGTGCCATCGGGACTAGACAAGAGACCCAGTACTTC

len: 13
d_gene: -
v_gene: TRBV20-1
abundance: -
j_gene: TRBJ1-2
CDR3aa: CSARGGRTGGYTF
CDR3nt: TGCAGTGCTAGAGGCGGGAGAACCGGAGGCTACACCTTC

len: 13
d_gene: -
v_gene: TRBV27
abundance: -
j_gene: TRBJ2-1
CDR3aa: CASRPSGDWEQFF
CDR3nt: TGTGCCAGCAGACCATCCGGGGACTGGGAGCAGTTCTTC

len: 14
d_gene: -
v_gene: TRBV28
abundance: -
j_gene: TRBJ2-4
CDR3aa: CASSLGGAKNIQYF
CDR3nt: TGTGCCAGCAGTTTGGGTGGGGCCAAAAACATTCAGTACTTC

len: 17
d_gene: TRBD1
v_gene: TRBV12-3/TRBV12-4
abundance: -
j_gene: TRBJ2-6
CDR3aa: CASSLGTGGFGANVLTF
CDR3nt: TGTGCCAGCAGTTTGGGGACAGGGGGCTTTGGGGCCAACGTCCTGACTTTC

len: 15
d_gene: -
v_gene: TRBV20-1
abundance: -
j_gene: TRBJ1-6
CDR3aa: CSARGGERNNSPLHF
CDR3nt: TGCAGTGCTAGAGGGGGGGAGAGGAATAATTCACCCCTCCACTTT